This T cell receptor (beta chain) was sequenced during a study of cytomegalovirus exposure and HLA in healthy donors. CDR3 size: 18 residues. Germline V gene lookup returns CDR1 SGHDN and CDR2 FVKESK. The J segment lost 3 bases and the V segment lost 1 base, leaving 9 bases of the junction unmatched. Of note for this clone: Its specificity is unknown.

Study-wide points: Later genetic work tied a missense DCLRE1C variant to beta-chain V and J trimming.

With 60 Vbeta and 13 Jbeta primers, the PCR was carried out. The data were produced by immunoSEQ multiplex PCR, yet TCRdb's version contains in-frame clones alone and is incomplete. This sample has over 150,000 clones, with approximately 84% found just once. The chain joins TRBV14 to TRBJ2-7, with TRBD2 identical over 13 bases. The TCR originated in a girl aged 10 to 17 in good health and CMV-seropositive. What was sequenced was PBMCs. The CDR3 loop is CASSQASRLAGGIYEQYF. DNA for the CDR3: TGTGCCAGCAGCCAAGCCTCCAGACTAGCGGGGGGAATCTACGAGCAGTACTTC. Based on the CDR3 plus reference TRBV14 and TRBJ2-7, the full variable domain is EAGVTQFPSHSVIEKGQTVTLRCDPISGHDNLYWYRRVMGKEIKFLLHFVKESKQDESGMPNNRFLAERTGGTYSTLKVQPAELEDSGVYFCASSQASRLAGGIYEQYFGPGTRLTVT.